This is a list of T cell receptor beta chains from one sample in a study of blood T cell repertoires in COVID-19. Repertoires were generated with immunoSEQ multiplex PCR, while TCRdb's copy carries only in-frame clones and drops some. The sample has about 200,000 clones, 75% to 85% seen once. The sequenced sample consisted of peripheral blood. The receptors were gathered from a woman in her 70s with COVID-19, enrolled during active disease. The conserved cysteine and the conserved F or W are not part of the CDR3 here. Clone sizes are given selectively: once, few, many, or a class where the clone is expanded.

V,size,J,CDR3
TRBV5-4,once,TRBJ2-5,ASSLVSAGTQY
TRBV16,NA,TRBJ1-2,ASSQSRQGDGGYT
TRBV27,NA,TRBJ2-1,ASSLISGTPDEQF
TRBV4-3,NA,TRBJ2-3,ASSQDSGSSTDTQY
TRBV28,few,TRBJ1-6,ASSLSLGQGMGSPLH
TRBV28,NA,TRBJ1-2,ASRKGRDYGYT
TRBV11-2,once,TRBJ2-2,ASSFGQVSTGELF
TRBV2,NA,TRBJ2-2,ASSDGSGSPRTGELF
TRBV2,NA,TRBJ2-2,ASSGGGVNTGELF
TRBV7-2,NA,TRBJ2-7,ASSPSGQGGNEQY
TRBV5-5,NA,TRBJ1-1,ASSLGGGVNTEAF
TRBV7-7,NA,TRBJ1-1,ASSSDSNTEAF
TRBV7-2,NA,TRBJ2-1,ASSDARGLAGSF
TRBV5-1,NA,TRBJ2-3,ASRAGTGTDTQY
TRBV28,NA,TRBJ2-5,ASSLSGVAQETQY
TRBV5-1,NA,TRBJ1-5,ASSWTGDSNQPQH
TRBV24-1,few,TRBJ2-1,ATSDHLAGASLAYNEQF
TRBV7-2,NA,TRBJ2-1,ASETGSSYNEQF
TRBV6-1,few,TRBJ2-4,ASSEAGVGIQY
TRBV14,few,TRBJ1-6,ASSFRVDRGDSPLH
TRBV30,NA,TRBJ2-7,AWSLRGRLSYEQY
TRBV6-5,NA,TRBJ2-1,ASRGAGGPYNEQF
TRBV18,NA,TRBJ1-5,ASSPNPGQGADGPQH
TRBV12-3/TRBV12-4,NA,TRBJ1-2,ASRSTGFYGYT
TRBV18,few,TRBJ1-1,ASSPAGTGGWTEAF
TRBV27,few,TRBJ2-1,ASSLRGGNEQF
TRBV11-2,NA,TRBJ2-5,ASSRLAEETQY